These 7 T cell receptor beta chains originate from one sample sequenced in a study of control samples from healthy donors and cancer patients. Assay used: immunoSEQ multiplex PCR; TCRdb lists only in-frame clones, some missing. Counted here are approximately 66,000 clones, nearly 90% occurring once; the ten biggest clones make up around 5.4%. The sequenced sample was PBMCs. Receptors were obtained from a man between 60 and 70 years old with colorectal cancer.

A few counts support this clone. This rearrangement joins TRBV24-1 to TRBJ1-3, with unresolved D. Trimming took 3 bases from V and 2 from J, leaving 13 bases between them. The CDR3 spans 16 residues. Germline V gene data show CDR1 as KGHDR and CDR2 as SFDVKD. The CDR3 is CATSDPAREPGNTIYF. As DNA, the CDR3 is TGTGCCACCAGTGATCCCGCTAGGGAACCTGGAAACACCATATATTTT.

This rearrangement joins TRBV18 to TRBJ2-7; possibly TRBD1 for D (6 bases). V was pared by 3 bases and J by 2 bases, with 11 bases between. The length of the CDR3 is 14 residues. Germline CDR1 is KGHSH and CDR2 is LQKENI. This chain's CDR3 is CASSPLDRPYEQYF. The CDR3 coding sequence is TGTGCCAGCTCACCTCTGGACAGACCCTACGAGCAGTACTTC.

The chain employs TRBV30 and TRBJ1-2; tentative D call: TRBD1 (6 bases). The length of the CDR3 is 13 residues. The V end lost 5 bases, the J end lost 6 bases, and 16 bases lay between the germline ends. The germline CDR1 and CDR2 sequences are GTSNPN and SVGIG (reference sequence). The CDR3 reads CAWARGVPNGYTF. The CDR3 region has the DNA TGTGCCTGGGCCAGGGGCGTCCCCAATGGCTACACCTTC.

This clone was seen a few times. In nucleotides, the CDR3 is TGTGCCAGCAGTGAAATACTAGCGAGCAATGAGCAGTTCTTC. Translation: CASSEILASNEQFF. V gene TRBV2 combines with J gene TRBJ2-1; the match to TRBD2 covers 7 bases. The CDR3 length is 14 residues. Germline CDR1 SNHLY, CDR2 FYNNEI. After removal of 2 bases from V and 6 bases from J, the junction contained 4 bases not matched to a gene.

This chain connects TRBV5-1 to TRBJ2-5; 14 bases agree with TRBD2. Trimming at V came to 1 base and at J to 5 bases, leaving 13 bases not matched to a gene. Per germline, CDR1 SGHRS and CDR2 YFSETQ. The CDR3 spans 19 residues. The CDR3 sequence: CASSLFLQRLAGGRETQYF. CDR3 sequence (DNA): TGCGCCAGCAGCTTGTTTCTCCAACGACTAGCGGGGGGGCGGGAGACCCAGTACTTC.

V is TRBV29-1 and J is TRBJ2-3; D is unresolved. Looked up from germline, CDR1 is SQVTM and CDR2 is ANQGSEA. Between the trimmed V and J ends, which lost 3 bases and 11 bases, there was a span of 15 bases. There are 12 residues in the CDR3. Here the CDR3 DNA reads TGCAGCGTTGAGGGTGCCGGGCTAGGGCAGTATTTT. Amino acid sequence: CSVEGAGLGQYF.

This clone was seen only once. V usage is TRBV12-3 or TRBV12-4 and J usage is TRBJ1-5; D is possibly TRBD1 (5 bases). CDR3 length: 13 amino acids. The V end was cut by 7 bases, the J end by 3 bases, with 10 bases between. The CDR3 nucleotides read TGTGCCAGCACCTCCAGGGTCAATCAGCCCCAGCATTTT. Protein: CASTSRVNQPQHF.